These 6 T cell receptor beta chains were all obtained from the same sample, sequenced in a study of lymphopenia after photon versus proton radiotherapy. Clones were sequenced by immunoSEQ multiplex PCR, and TCRdb holds only the in-frame ones, with some missing. There are fewer than 65,000 clones in the sample; around 85% occur only once, and about 2.5% lies in the top ten. This specimen consisted of peripheral blood, obtained from a patient treated with photon-based radiotherapy. The receptor set was obtained from a man aged 40-49 years with gastric cancer.

The J gene is TRBJ1-5, the V gene TRBV5-5; D remains ambiguous. V lost 2 bases, J lost 0 bases, and 9 bases lay in between. Germline lookup yields CDR1 SGHKS and CDR2 YYEKEE (reference sequence). The CDR3 loop spans 15 amino acids. This CDR3 reads CASSFGFGSNQPQHF. CDR3 DNA sequence: TGTGCCAGCAGCTTCGGATTCGGTAGCAATCAGCCCCAGCATTTT.

The chain has TRBV5-6 and TRBJ1-2; TRBD1 agrees at 8 bases. CDR3 length equals 13 residues. Germline CDR1 SGHDT, CDR2 YYEEEE. The V segment lost 4 bases and the J segment 4 bases; nucleotides outside the gene matches: 3. The DNA for the CDR3 is TGTGCCAGCAGCCGGGGACAGGTCTATGGCTACACCTTC. Amino acid sequence: CASSRGQVYGYTF.

This chain uses TRBV6-5 with TRBJ1-2, with D possibly being TRBD1 (6 bases). CDR3 length equals 11 residues. V was shortened by 10 bases and J by 5 bases, with 11 bases between the two germline ends. In germline, CDR1 is MNHEY, CDR2 SVGAGI. The CDR3 here is CATLRGYGYTF. The CDR3 nucleotides are TGTGCCACCCTTAGGGGGTATGGCTACACCTTC.

About this clone itself: The limits of the CDR3 on the DNA are not certain, so only TCRdb's listed CDR3 is given. V and J are TRBV29-1 and TRBJ1-2; TRBD1 was called by the table and not checked on the DNA. The CDR3 has 12 amino acids, counting both end residues. CDR1 and CDR2 (germline): SQVTM, ANQGSEA. The CDR3 loop reads CSVGTGAPGGTF.

The V and J genes are TRBV6-4 and TRBJ2-7; D gene unclear. The CDR3 has 10 amino acids. V dropped 6 bases and J dropped 7 bases, with 7 bases sitting between them. CDR1 is MRHNA and CDR2 is SNTAGT in the germline V gene. The CDR3: CASSSREQYF. The DNA for the CDR3 is TGTGCCAGCAGCTCCCGAGAGCAGTACTTC.

The CDR3 DNA follows: TGTGCCAGTAGTATAGAGGGGAGCTCTGGAAACACCATATATTTT. Protein: CASSIEGSSGNTIYF. The rearrangement joins TRBV19 to TRBJ1-3, with D hard to call. Germline lookup yields CDR1 LNHDA and CDR2 SQIVND (reference sequence). V was shortened by 0 bases and J by 0 bases, with 6 bases between the two germline ends. The CDR3 is 15 amino acids.